A selection of T cell receptor beta chains follows, all from one sample in a study of blood T cell repertoires in COVID-19. Profiling relied on immunoSEQ multiplex PCR, and the TCRdb table lists in-frame clones only, not all of them. The profile shows around 77,000 clones, about 76% of them singletons. The sequenced sample was peripheral blood. These receptors all come from a woman over 75 with active or convalescent COVID-19. Both conserved end residues are part of each CDR3. Each record gives: CDR3 length, D gene, J gene, V gene, clone size, CDR3 protein, CDR3 DNA. The D gene is left open where the match is weak. The size of a clone is reported for some rows only, either as once, few or many, or as a class for expanded clones.

cdr3_length: 15; d_call: -; j_call: TRBJ2-7; v_call: TRBV25-1; clone_size: few; cdr3_aa: CASSEAGARVYEQYF; cdr3_nt: TGTGCCAGCAGTGAGGCGGGGGCGCGGGTCTACGAGCAGTACTTC
cdr3_length: 14; d_call: TRBD1; j_call: TRBJ2-2; v_call: TRBV25-1; clone_size: -; cdr3_aa: CASTRTGDTGELFF; cdr3_nt: TGTGCCAGCACGAGGACAGGGGACACCGGGGAGCTGTTTTTT
cdr3_length: 13; d_call: -; j_call: TRBJ1-6; v_call: TRBV11-2; clone_size: -; cdr3_aa: CASRPVYNSPLHF; cdr3_nt: TGTGCCAGCAGACCAGTTTATAATTCACCCCTCCACTTT
cdr3_length: 15; d_call: -; j_call: TRBJ2-5; v_call: TRBV4-3; clone_size: -; cdr3_aa: CASSQGLGGVETQYF; cdr3_nt: TGCGCCAGCAGCCAAGGACTTGGCGGGGTGGAGACCCAGTACTTC
cdr3_length: 14; d_call: -; j_call: TRBJ2-1; v_call: TRBV5-1; clone_size: -; cdr3_aa: CASSLGGLYNEQFF; cdr3_nt: TGCGCCAGCAGCTTGGGAGGACTCTACAATGAGCAGTTCTTC
cdr3_length: 16; d_call: TRBD1; j_call: TRBJ2-5; v_call: TRBV25-1; clone_size: few; cdr3_aa: CASSPPRAGGAETQYF; cdr3_nt: TGTGCCAGCAGTCCGCCTCGGGCAGGGGGAGCGGAGACCCAGTACTTC
cdr3_length: 15; d_call: -; j_call: TRBJ1-2; v_call: TRBV29-1; clone_size: once; cdr3_aa: CSVNPRDILNYGYTF; cdr3_nt: TGCAGCGTTAACCCTCGGGACATCCTTAACTATGGCTACACCTTC
cdr3_length: 17; d_call: TRBD1; j_call: TRBJ1-6; v_call: TRBV7-6; clone_size: -; cdr3_aa: CASSLGQGQSYNSPLHF; cdr3_nt: TGTGCCAGCAGCTTAGGACAGGGGCAGTCCTATAATTCACCCCTCCACTTT
cdr3_length: 15; d_call: TRBD1; j_call: TRBJ1-2; v_call: TRBV4-3; clone_size: -; cdr3_aa: CASSQDRGANYGYTF; cdr3_nt: TGCGCCAGCAGCCAGGACAGGGGAGCTAACTATGGCTACACCTTC
cdr3_length: 13; d_call: -; j_call: TRBJ1-2; v_call: TRBV4-1; clone_size: -; cdr3_aa: CASSQDSQYGYTF; cdr3_nt: TGCGCCAGCAGCCAAGATTCCCAGTATGGCTACACCTTC
cdr3_length: 17; d_call: -; j_call: TRBJ1-5; v_call: TRBV19; clone_size: -; cdr3_aa: CASSLSMITGFHQPQHF; cdr3_nt: TGTGCCAGCTCACTGAGTATGATAACAGGGTTCCATCAGCCCCAGCATTTT
cdr3_length: 15; d_call: -; j_call: TRBJ1-1; v_call: TRBV3-1/TRBV3-2; clone_size: -; cdr3_aa: CASSQDRLENTEAFF; cdr3_nt: TGTGCCAGCAGCCAAGACAGACTGGAGAACACTGAAGCTTTCTTT
cdr3_length: 17; d_call: TRBD2; j_call: TRBJ2-3; v_call: TRBV9; clone_size: -; cdr3_aa: CASSVATSGAGTDTQYF; cdr3_nt: TGTGCCAGCAGCGTAGCTACTAGCGGGGCCGGCACAGATACGCAGTATTTT
cdr3_length: 11; d_call: -; j_call: TRBJ2-1; v_call: TRBV19; clone_size: once; cdr3_aa: CASSMSDEQFF; cdr3_nt: TGTGCCAGTAGTATGAGCGATGAGCAGTTCTTC
cdr3_length: 13; d_call: -; j_call: TRBJ1-1; v_call: TRBV12-3/TRBV12-4; clone_size: -; cdr3_aa: CASSFLRNTEAFF; cdr3_nt: TGTGCCAGCAGTTTCCTCAGGAACACTGAAGCTTTCTTT
cdr3_length: 14; d_call: -; j_call: TRBJ2-7; v_call: TRBV7-9; clone_size: -; cdr3_aa: CASSLRQMSYEQYF; cdr3_nt: TGTGCCAGCAGCTTGAGACAAATGTCCTACGAGCAGTACTTC
cdr3_length: 12; d_call: TRBD2; j_call: TRBJ2-7; v_call: TRBV7-9; clone_size: few; cdr3_aa: CALAEMSYEQYF; cdr3_nt: TGTGCCCTAGCGGAGATGTCCTACGAGCAGTACTTC
cdr3_length: 15; d_call: TRBD1; j_call: TRBJ2-4; v_call: TRBV7-9; clone_size: -; cdr3_aa: CASSLLQGLENIQYF; cdr3_nt: TGTGCCAGCAGCTTACTACAGGGGTTGGAAAACATTCAGTACTTC
cdr3_length: 13; d_call: -; j_call: TRBJ2-5; v_call: TRBV5-4; clone_size: -; cdr3_aa: CASSLNSQETQYF; cdr3_nt: TGTGCCAGCAGCTTAAACAGCCAAGAGACCCAGTACTTC
cdr3_length: 12; d_call: -; j_call: TRBJ1-1; v_call: TRBV29-1; clone_size: once; cdr3_aa: CSVWQLNTEAFF; cdr3_nt: TGCAGCGTATGGCAGTTGAACACTGAAGCTTTCTTT
cdr3_length: 14; d_call: -; j_call: TRBJ2-2; v_call: TRBV4-3; clone_size: -; cdr3_aa: CASRRQSNTGELFF; cdr3_nt: TGCGCCAGCCGGAGACAGTCGAACACCGGGGAGCTGTTTTTT
cdr3_length: 13; d_call: -; j_call: TRBJ2-7; v_call: TRBV3-1/TRBV3-2; clone_size: -; cdr3_aa: CASSQMLSYEQYF; cdr3_nt: TGTGCCAGCAGCCAAATGCTCAGCTACGAGCAGTACTTC
cdr3_length: 13; d_call: -; j_call: TRBJ1-5; v_call: TRBV19; clone_size: -; cdr3_aa: CASNLLSNQPQHF; cdr3_nt: TGTGCCAGTAACTTACTTAGCAATCAGCCCCAGCATTTT
cdr3_length: 11; d_call: TRBD1; j_call: TRBJ2-1; v_call: TRBV12-3/TRBV12-4; clone_size: -; cdr3_aa: CASSLRDSQFF; cdr3_nt: TGTGCCAGCAGTCTCCGGGACAGCCAGTTCTTC
cdr3_length: 15; d_call: -; j_call: TRBJ2-7; v_call: TRBV5-6; clone_size: -; cdr3_aa: CASSLVQQPGREQYF; cdr3_nt: TGTGCCAGCAGCTTGGTTCAACAGCCCGGTCGCGAGCAGTACTTC
cdr3_length: 13; d_call: -; j_call: TRBJ1-5; v_call: TRBV6-1; clone_size: -; cdr3_aa: CASSDRGGQPQHF; cdr3_nt: TGTGCCAGCAGTGACAGGGGTGGTCAGCCCCAGCATTTT
cdr3_length: 18; d_call: TRBD1; j_call: TRBJ2-3; v_call: TRBV24-1; clone_size: -; cdr3_aa: CATSDRVLQGARTDTQYF; cdr3_nt: TGTGCCACCAGTGATCGCGTACTACAGGGGGCGCGGACAGATACGCAGTATTTT